A single sample gave rise to the 18 T cell receptor beta chains below, sequenced in a study of control samples from healthy donors and cancer patients. Method: immunoSEQ multiplex PCR; TCRdb's copy keeps in-frame clones and lacks some. There are around 76,000 clones in the sample; roughly 89% occur only once, and approximately 8.8% lies in the top ten. What was sequenced was PBMCs. All receptors come from a woman aged 50 to 60 with colorectal cancer.

The chain uses TRBV30 and TRBJ1-5, with a tentative D call TRBD1 (6 bases). The CDR3 is 13 residues long. Germline lookup yields CDR1 GTSNPN and CDR2 SVGIG (reference sequence). With 0 bases removed from V and 6 bases from J, the gap between germline ends came to 9 bases. The CDR3 region is CAWSVQGSQPQHF. The CDR3 region has the DNA TGTGCCTGGAGTGTACAGGGCAGTCAGCCCCAGCATTTT.

V and J are TRBV4-3 and TRBJ1-2; D may be TRBD1 (6 bases). V gave up 0 bases and J gave up 4 bases, with 12 bases separating them. The germline CDR1 and CDR2 sequences are LGHNA and YSLEER. The CDR3 consists of 15 residues. CDR3 nucleotide sequence: TGCGCCAGCAGCCAAGACAGGACAGCCGCCTATGGCTACACCTTC. Amino acid sequence: CASSQDRTAAYGYTF.

V gene TRBV6-2 or TRBV6-3 combines with J gene TRBJ1-2, with D maybe TRBD1 (5 bases). The V gene's germline CDR1 is MNHEY and CDR2 SVGEGT. V dropped 5 bases and J dropped 7 bases, with 11 bases sitting between them. This CDR3 comprises 12 residues. CDR3 DNA: TGTGCCAGCAGTGACGACAGCGGTGGCTACACCTTC. Translation gives CASSDDSGGYTF.

Notes on this clone: This CDR3 is also generated by other DNA sequences in the sample. This chain connects TRBV6-5 to TRBJ2-6; tentatively, D is TRBD1 (5 bases). The CDR3 spans 14 residues. Germline V gives CDR1 MNHEY, CDR2 SVGAGI. V was shortened by 6 bases and J by 0 bases, with 6 bases between the two germline ends. This CDR3 reads CASRQGSGANVLTF. The CDR3 DNA reads TGTGCCAGCAGGCAGGGCTCTGGGGCCAACGTCCTGACTTTC.

Details on this clone: Other DNA sequences of this sample code for an identical CDR3. The J gene is TRBJ1-5, the V gene TRBV27; maybe TRBD1 (6 bases). V gave up 5 bases and J gave up 0 bases, with 8 bases separating them. This CDR3 spans 14 amino acids. Germline assignment: CDR1 MNHEY and CDR2 SMNVEV (reference sequence). In DNA form, the CDR3 reads TGTGCCAGCAGTACAGGGTATAGCAATCAGCCCCAGCATTTT. Amino acid sequence: CASSTGYSNQPQHF.

V gene TRBV7-2 combines with J gene TRBJ1-2, with D hard to call. The V gene lost 3 bases and the J gene lost 8 bases, with 10 bases spanning the gap. This CDR3 is built from 12 residues. Germline V gene data show CDR1 as SGHTA and CDR2 as FQGNSA. CDR3 nucleotide sequence: TGTGCCAGCAGCTTGTGGGGAAACGGCTACACCTTC. Encoded protein: CASSLWGNGYTF.

The CDR3 nucleotides are TGTGCCAGCAGCTTAGCGCTCAGGGCCGAGACCCAGTACTTC. Translated, it gives CASSLALRAETQYF. The chain combines TRBV7-2 with TRBJ2-5; TRBD1 might be the D (5 bases). The V gene lost 0 bases and the J gene lost 5 bases, with 10 bases spanning the gap. CDR1 is SGHTA and CDR2 is FQGNSA in the germline V gene. The CDR3 runs to 14 residues. The full variable domain, rest sourced from reference TRBV7-2 and TRBJ2-5, is GAGVSQSPSNKVTEKGKDVELRCDPISGHTALYWYRQSLGQGLEFLIYFQGNSAPDKSGLPSDRFSAERTGGSVSTLTIQRTQQEDSAVYLCASSLALRAETQYFGPGTRLLVL.

This chain links TRBV6-5 with TRBJ1-2, with 8 bases lining up with TRBD1. Germline V CDR1 and CDR2: MNHEY, SVGAGI. Trimming took 6 bases from V and 4 from J; bases not matched to a gene: 10. The CDR3 has 15 residues. The DNA of the CDR3 is TGTGCCAGCAGGACAGGGCAGGGGGCCGGCTATGGCTACACCTTC. Residues: CASRTGQGAGYGYTF.

This chain connects TRBV3-1 (or the pseudogene TRBV3-2) to TRBJ2-1; D is ambiguous. Germline V gives CDR1 LGHDT, CDR2 YNNKEL (reference sequence). This CDR3 contains 12 residues. Trimming removed 1 base at V and 13 bases at J, with 11 bases between. CDR3 residues: CASSQATLGQFF. Written as DNA, the CDR3 is TGTGCCAGCAGCCAAGCGACCCTGGGACAGTTCTTC.

In its sample, this clone was seen a few times. The gene calls are TRBV10-1 and TRBJ2-1; TRBD1 aligns across 9 bases. This CDR3 has 14 amino acids. The V gene's germline CDR1 is WNHNN and CDR2 SYGVQD (reference sequence). V dropped 4 bases and J dropped 6; count of bases not matched to a gene: 4. For the CDR3, the DNA is TGCGCCAGCAGTGGTGGGACAGGGCGCAATGAGCAGTTCTTC. This translates into CASSGGTGRNEQFF.

V gene TRBV7-2 combines with J gene TRBJ2-5, with TRBD2 identical over 8 bases. Germline V gene data show CDR1 as SGHTA and CDR2 as FQGNSA. V trimming: 5 bases; J trimming: 9 bases; junction bases outside the gene matches: 8. CDR3 length: 13 residues. CDR3 residues: CASSPLREGPQYF. CDR3 nucleotide sequence: TGTGCCAGCAGCCCCCTCCGGGAGGGACCCCAGTACTTC.

Of note for this clone: The sample holds other DNA sequences that translate to the same CDR3. The gene calls are TRBV6-2 or TRBV6-3 and TRBJ2-1, with D uncertain. This CDR3 spans 17 amino acids. Trimming took off 2 bases at V and 3 bases at J, with 17 bases between the two ends. Germline CDR1 MNHEY, CDR2 SVGEGT. CDR3 nucleotide sequence: TGTGCCAGCAGTTACCGAGACACACACCCTGGCTACAATGAGCAGTTCTTC. This translates into CASSYRDTHPGYNEQFF.

V usage is TRBV7-2 and J usage is TRBJ1-2; TRBD1 is a possible D gene (6 bases). V was trimmed by 8 bases and J by 5 bases, leaving 21 bases between them. Germline CDR1 and CDR2: SGHTA and FQGNSA. CDR3 length equals 15 residues. The CDR3 is CASSESGQNLYGYTF. Written as DNA, the CDR3 is TGTGCCAGCTCGGAGTCGGGACAAAACCTTTATGGCTACACCTTC.

This clone was seen a handful of times. V is TRBV14 and J is TRBJ2-3; 9 bases align to TRBD2. Germline CDR1 SGHDN, CDR2 FVKESK. With V trimmed by 4 bases and J by 6 bases, 14 bases remained unmatched. The CDR3 is made up of 17 amino acids. The CDR3 DNA is TGTGCCAGCAGCCCAAGGGTTGGGACTAGCTTACCGGATACGCAGTATTTT. It encodes CASSPRVGTSLPDTQYF.

The V and J genes are TRBV7-2 and TRBJ1-2, with 9 bases that match TRBD1. This CDR3 is built from 14 residues. CDR1 and CDR2 (germline): SGHTA, FQGNSA. V shed 5 bases, J shed 8 bases, and the junction held 9 bases outside the gene matches. CDR3 region: CASSRGQGESGYTF. CDR3 sequence (DNA): TGTGCCAGCAGCCGGGGACAGGGAGAAAGCGGCTACACCTTC.

This chain joins TRBV7-2 and TRBJ2-3, with a possible D match to TRBD2 (6 bases). The CDR3 length is 16 residues. Germline V gives CDR1 SGHTA, CDR2 FQGNSA. V lost 0 bases and J 0 bases, leaving 10 bases between the germline ends. The CDR3 sequence is CASSLAAGSSTDTQYF. Here the CDR3 DNA reads TGTGCCAGCAGCTTAGCAGCGGGCTCTAGCACAGATACGCAGTATTTT. The full variable domain, completed using reference TRBV7-2 and TRBJ2-3, is GAGVSQSPSNKVTEKGKDVELRCDPISGHTALYWYRQSLGQGLEFLIYFQGNSAPDKSGLPSDRFSAERTGGSVSTLTIQRTQQEDSAVYLCASSLAAGSSTDTQYFGPGTRLTVL.

This rearrangement joins TRBV28 to TRBJ1-6, with 8 bases lining up with TRBD1. Per germline, CDR1 MDHEN and CDR2 SYDVKM. CDR3 length: 15 residues. V was pared by 7 bases and J by 6 bases, with 8 bases of the junction left unmatched. CDR3 region: CASTALGQGNSPLHF. CDR3 bases: TGTGCCAGCACCGCCCTCGGACAGGGTAATTCACCCCTCCACTTT.

The chain links TRBV7-3 to TRBJ2-5, with TRBD2 matching over 12 bases. This CDR3 comprises 15 residues. The germline CDR1 and CDR2 sequences are SGHTA and FQGTGA. The ends lost 4 bases at V and 1 base at J; junction bases unmatched: 1. CDR3 region: CASSWTSGIQETQYF. CDR3 DNA sequence: TGTGCCAGCAGCTGGACTAGCGGGATCCAAGAGACCCAGTACTTC. The whole variable domain, filled in from reference TRBV7-3 and TRBJ2-5, reads GAGVSQTPSNKVTEKGKYVELRCDPISGHTALYWYRQSLGQGPEFLIYFQGTGAADDSGLPNDRFFAVRPEGSVSTLKIQRTERGDSAVYLCASSWTSGIQETQYFGPGTRLLVL.